One sample yielded the 2 T cell receptor beta chains listed below, sequenced in a study of T cells in Graves' hyperthyroidism and ophthalmopathy. RNA transcripts gave rise to amplified TCR beta CDR3 regions. TCR CDR3 underwent first-round RT-PCR with the HTBI primer set. TCRdb used MiXCR to reprocess the multiplex PCR reads, holding one entry per CDR3 protein. Here the sample spans a few hundred thousand distinct CDR3 sequences, approximately 15% being singletons. Sample: blood. The receptor set was obtained from a woman aged 18 to 35 with Graves' hyperthyroidism.

Ten or more counts support this clonotype. This chain joins TRBV20-1 and TRBJ1-5; D remains ambiguous. Germline lookup yields CDR1 DFQATT and CDR2 SNEGSKA (reference sequence). This CDR3 is built from 13 residues. V shed 3 bases and J shed 4 bases, with 10 bases lying between them. The chain's CDR3 is CSASEGGNQPQHF. DNA for the CDR3: TGCAGTGCTAGTGAGGGCGGAAATCAGCCCCAGCATTTT.

This clonotype was counted ten times or more. The chain combines TRBV7-9 with TRBJ2-3; D possibly corresponds to TRBD2 (5 bases). CDR1 is SEHNR and CDR2 is FQNEAQ in the germline V gene (reference sequence). The CDR3 is 15 amino acids. Between the trimmed V and J ends, which lost 7 bases and 0 bases, there was a span of 14 bases. The CDR3 nucleotides are TGTGCCAGCAACCCCGAGAAGCGGAGCACAGATACGCAGTATTTT. This translates into CASNPEKRSTDTQYF. The whole variable domain, filled in from reference TRBV7-9 and TRBJ2-3, reads DTGVSQNPRHKITKRGQNVTFRCDPISEHNRLYWYRQTLGQGPEFLTYFQNEAQLEKSRLLSDRFSAERPKGSFSTLEIQRTEQGDSAMYLCASNPEKRSTDTQYFGPGTRLTVL.